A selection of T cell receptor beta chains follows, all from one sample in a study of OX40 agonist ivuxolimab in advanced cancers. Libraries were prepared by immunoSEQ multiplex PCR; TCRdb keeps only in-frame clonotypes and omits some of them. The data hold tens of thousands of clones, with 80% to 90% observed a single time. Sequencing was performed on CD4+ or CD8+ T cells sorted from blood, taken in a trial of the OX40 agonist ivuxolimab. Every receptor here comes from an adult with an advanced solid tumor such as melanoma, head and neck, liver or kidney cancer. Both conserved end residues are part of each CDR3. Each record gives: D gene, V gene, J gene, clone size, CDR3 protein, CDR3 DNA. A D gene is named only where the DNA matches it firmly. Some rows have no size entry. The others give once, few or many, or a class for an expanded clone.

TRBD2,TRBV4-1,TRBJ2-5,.,CASSQGRGGAETQYF,TGCGCCAGCAGCCAGGGGCGGGGAGGGGCAGAGACCCAGTACTTC
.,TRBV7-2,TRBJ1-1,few,CASSLEQTVEAFF,TGTGCCAGCAGCTTAGAACAAACAGTTGAAGCTTTCTTT
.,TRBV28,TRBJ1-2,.,CASLTVGVPRGYTF,TGTGCCAGCCTCACCGTCGGAGTCCCCAGGGGCTACACCTTC
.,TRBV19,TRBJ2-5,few,CASSISRDTQETQYF,TGTGCCAGTAGTATAAGCCGGGACACTCAAGAGACCCAGTACTTC
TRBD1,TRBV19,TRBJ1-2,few,CASSLTGDGYTF,TGTGCCAGTAGCCTGACAGGGGATGGCTACACCTTC
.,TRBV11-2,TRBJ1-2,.,CASSLGSGSVYGYTF,TGTGCCAGCAGCTTAGGGAGCGGATCTGTCTATGGCTACACCTTC
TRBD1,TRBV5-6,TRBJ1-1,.,CASSWELRTGGPTEAFF,TGTGCCAGCAGCTGGGAACTACGGACAGGGGGCCCCACTGAAGCTTTCTTT
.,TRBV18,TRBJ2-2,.,CASSPLGTPNTGELFF,TGTGCCAGCTCACCATTAGGGACGCCGAACACCGGGGAGCTGTTTTTT
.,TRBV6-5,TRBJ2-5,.,CASSYGVGAGKGTQYF,TGTGCCAGCAGTTACGGGGTAGGGGCCGGTAAAGGGACCCAGTACTTC
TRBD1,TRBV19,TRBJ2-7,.,CASSTGQGPYEQYF,TGTGCCAGTAGTACAGGACAGGGCCCATACGAGCAGTACTTC
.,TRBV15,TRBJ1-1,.,CATSRELNTEAFF,TGTGCCACCAGCAGAGAGTTGAACACTGAAGCTTTCTTT
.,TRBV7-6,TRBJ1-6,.,CASSLEAPGLYNSPLHF,TGTGCCAGCAGCTTAGAGGCCCCGGGGTTGTATAATTCACCCCTCCACTTT
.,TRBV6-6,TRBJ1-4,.,CASSQGNEKLFF,TGTGCCAGCTCACAGGGTAATGAAAAACTGTTTTTT
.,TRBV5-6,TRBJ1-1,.,CASGLPGFTEAFF,TGTGCCAGCGGACTACCCGGGTTTACTGAAGCTTTCTTT
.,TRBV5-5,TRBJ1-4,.,CASSFQGRKGEKLFF,TGTGCCAGCAGCTTCCAGGGTCGCAAGGGTGAAAAACTGTTTTTT
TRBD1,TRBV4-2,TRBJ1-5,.,CASSLHADRDNQPQHF,TGTGCCAGCAGCCTCCATGCTGACAGGGACAATCAGCCCCAGCATTTT
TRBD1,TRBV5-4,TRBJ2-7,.,CASSQGQGVEQYF,TGTGCCAGCAGCCAAGGACAGGGTGTTGAGCAGTACTTC
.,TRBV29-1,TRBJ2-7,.,CSGGTNYEQYF,TGCAGCGGCGGGACAAACTACGAGCAGTACTTC
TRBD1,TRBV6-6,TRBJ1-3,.,CASSRTGTGGNTIYF,TGTGCCAGCAGTAGGACAGGGACGGGGGGAAACACCATATATTTT
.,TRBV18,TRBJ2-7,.,CASSPPTGTTYEQYF,TGTGCCAGCTCACCACCAACAGGCACTACCTACGAGCAGTACTTC
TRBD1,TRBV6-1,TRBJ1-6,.,CASRMTGTGNLPLHF,TGTGCCAGCAGGATGACCGGGACAGGGAACCTACCCCTCCACTTT
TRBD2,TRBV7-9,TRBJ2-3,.,CASSLAGTSGGTDTQYF,TGTGCCAGCAGCTTAGCCGGGACTAGCGGGGGGACAGATACGCAGTATTTT
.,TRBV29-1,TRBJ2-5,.,CSVEDPGGYETQYF,TGCAGCGTTGAAGATCCGGGGGGCTATGAGACCCAGTACTTC